This record looks at one T cell receptor (beta chain) sequence and its context. Its antigen is as yet unknown. Naive CD8 cells lacked CD45RO, underwent positive selection for CCR7 and left out terminally differentiated effector memory CD45RA+ cells. All donors qualified as healthy HIV-negative adults and had experienced no recent acute infections or vaccinations. Germline V lookup: CDR1 SQVTM, CDR2 ANQGSEA. The CDR3 has 13 residues. Between the trimmed V and J ends, which lost 7 bases and 0 bases, there was a span of 13 bases. These data are taken from a study of shared clonotypes between healthy human individuals. Study results and limitations: Larger estimated richness was generally seen in naive subsets than in memory subsets. Clonotype sharing among the donors was expected to vary with sequencing depth.

The table came from immunoSEQ multiplex PCR; TCRdb's copy has only in-frame clones and leaves some out. The table includes roughly 2,000,000 clones, 90% to 95% detected once. The clonotype was recovered from a young man in good health. Some clones in this sample may be carry-over from other donors' samples. V usage is TRBV29-1 and J usage is TRBJ2-7; D perhaps matches TRBD1 (6 bases). Sequenced input: naive CD8+ T cells from PBMCs. The DNA for the CDR3 is TGCAGCGGTATACAGGGCCCCTCCTACGAGCAGTACTTC. This translates into CSGIQGPSYEQYF.